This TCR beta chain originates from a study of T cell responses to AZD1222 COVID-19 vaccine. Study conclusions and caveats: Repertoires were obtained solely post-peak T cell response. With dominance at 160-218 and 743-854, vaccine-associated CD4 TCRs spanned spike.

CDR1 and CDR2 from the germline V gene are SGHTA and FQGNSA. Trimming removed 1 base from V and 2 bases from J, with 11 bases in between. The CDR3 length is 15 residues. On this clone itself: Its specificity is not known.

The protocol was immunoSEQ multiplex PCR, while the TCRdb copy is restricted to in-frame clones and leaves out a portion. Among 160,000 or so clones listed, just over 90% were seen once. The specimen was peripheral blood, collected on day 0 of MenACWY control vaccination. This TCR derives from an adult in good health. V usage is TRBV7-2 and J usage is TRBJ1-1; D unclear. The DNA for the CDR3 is TGTGCCAGCAGCTTAGTACGGGTCCCTAACACTGAAGCTTTCTTT. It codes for CASSLVRVPNTEAFF.